One sample yielded the 16 T cell receptor beta chains listed below, sequenced in a study of cytomegalovirus exposure and HLA in healthy donors. Vbeta (60) and Jbeta (13) primers were used in the PCR. The repertoire was sequenced with immunoSEQ multiplex PCR; TCRdb's copy has only in-frame clones and lacks some. The data contain roughly 170,000 clones, under 85% of them singletons. The sample comprised PBMCs. The receptor set was obtained from a man aged 50 or older in good health and CMV-seronegative.

V and J are TRBV20-1 and TRBJ1-2, with D perhaps TRBD1 (6 bases). Germline loops: CDR1 DFQATT, CDR2 SNEGSKA (reference sequence). V lost 5 bases and J lost 4, with 8 bases in between. This CDR3 spans 11 amino acids. The CDR3 region has the DNA TGCAGTGCTGCACAGGGCTATGGCTACACCTTC. Translated, it gives CSAAQGYGYTF.

This clone has only a few counts. This rearrangement joins TRBV6-1 to TRBJ1-1; D is possibly TRBD1 (5 bases). CDR1 and CDR2 (germline): MNHNS, SASEGT. Between the trimmed V and J ends, which lost 2 bases and 3 bases, there was a span of 10 bases. The CDR3 has 14 residues. The CDR3 spells CASSEYWGDTEAFF. The DNA for the CDR3 is TGTGCCAGCAGTGAATATTGGGGGGACACTGAAGCTTTCTTT.

The chain joins TRBV7-9 to TRBJ2-7; 7 bases line up with TRBD2. The V and J ends lost 2 bases and 0 bases, in that order; junction bases with no gene match: 10. Germline CDR1 is SEHNR and CDR2 is FQNEAQ (reference sequence). CDR3 length equals 17 residues. CDR3: CASSLYPAPGGSYEQYF. Written as DNA, the CDR3 is TGTGCCAGCAGCTTATACCCCGCCCCGGGGGGCTCCTACGAGCAGTACTTC.

The rearrangement uses TRBV11-2 and TRBJ1-6, with a weak D call TRBD1 (5 bases). The CDR3 extends over 15 amino acids. Germline CDR1 and CDR2: SGHAT and FQNNGV. Trimming stripped 6 bases from V and 8 bases from J, with 17 bases between. CDR3 in DNA: TGTGCCAGCAGAGTAAGCAGGGCGGGGGATTCACCCCTCCACTTT. Translating it yields CASRVSRAGDSPLHF.

On this clone: The junction does not match germline at one end; this may be a read error. J is TRBJ2-3 and V is TRBV6-5; weak D call: TRBD1 (5 bases). The CDR3 runs 13 residues. Germline-derived CDR1 and CDR2 are MNHEY and SVGAGI. Here the CDR3 DNA reads TGTGCCAGCAGTCACGATACAGGCGCCGGTCTGCGTTTT. Translation gives CASSHDTGAGLRF.

Note on this clone: The junction shows a germline mismatch at one end, possibly a read error. This rearrangement joins TRBV7-7 to TRBJ2-1; 9 nucleotides line up with TRBD1. CDR1 and CDR2 (germline): SSHAT, FNYEAQ (reference sequence). The CDR3 sequence is 15 residues long. The CDR3 region is CASSFNRGHYNEQFF. CDR3 coding DNA: TGTGCTAGCAGTTTTAACAGGGGGCACTACAATGAGCAGTTCTTC.

This chain uses TRBV19 with TRBJ2-7; weak D call: TRBD1 (5 bases). Germline CDR1 LNHDA, CDR2 SQIVND (reference sequence). The CDR3 totals 14 residues. Trimming took off 2 bases at V and 6 bases at J, with 14 bases between the two ends. CDR3 sequence: CASSIPAQGVEQYF. In DNA form, the CDR3 reads TGTGCCAGTAGTATACCCGCTCAGGGTGTCGAGCAGTACTTC. Full variable domain (outside the CDR3, taken from reference TRBV19 and TRBJ2-7): DGGITQSPKYLFRKEGQNVTLSCEQNLNHDAMYWYRQDPGQGLRLIYYSQIVNDFQKGDIAEGYSVSREKKESFPLTVTSAQKNPTAFYLCASSIPAQGVEQYFGPGTRLTVT.

The chain couples TRBV28 to TRBJ2-5, with 8 bases lining up with TRBD1. With the DNA end fitting TRBJ2-7 better, the J assignment may be wrong. This CDR3 is built from 14 residues. Germline CDR1 MDHEN, CDR2 SYDVKM. In DNA, the CDR3 is TGTGCCAGCAGTGGCCCCGACAGGGGCTACGAGCAGTACTTC. Translation gives CASSGPDRGYEQYF.

The rearrangement links TRBV19 to TRBJ1-1, with 7 bases fitting TRBD1. The CDR3 is made up of 17 amino acids. V was clipped by 1 base and J by 1 base; unmatched bases: 9. Germline V gene lookup returns CDR1 LNHDA and CDR2 SQIVND (reference sequence). The CDR3 loop reads CASSIVPAGGKNTEAFF. The CDR3 DNA is TGTGCCAGTAGTATAGTCCCGGCAGGGGGGAAGAACACTGAAGCTTTCTTT. Based on the CDR3 plus reference TRBV19 and TRBJ1-1, the full variable domain is DGGITQSPKYLFRKEGQNVTLSCEQNLNHDAMYWYRQDPGQGLRLIYYSQIVNDFQKGDIAEGYSVSREKKESFPLTVTSAQKNPTAFYLCASSIVPAGGKNTEAFFGQGTRLTVV.

The rearrangement uses TRBV19 and TRBJ2-1; the D gene is possibly TRBD1 (5 bases). This CDR3 region has 13 residues. In germline, CDR1 is LNHDA, CDR2 SQIVND (reference sequence). The V and J ends lost 6 bases and 0 bases respectively, with 6 bases between them. CDR3 nucleotide sequence: TGTGCCAGTAGAGACAGCTCCTACAATGAGCAGTTCTTC. Translation: CASRDSSYNEQFF. The entire variable domain, with the rest obtained from reference TRBV19 and TRBJ2-1, is as follows: DGGITQSPKYLFRKEGQNVTLSCEQNLNHDAMYWYRQDPGQGLRLIYYSQIVNDFQKGDIAEGYSVSREKKESFPLTVTSAQKNPTAFYLCASRDSSYNEQFFGPGTRLTVL.

V and J are TRBV27 and TRBJ2-1; the match to TRBD2 covers 12 bases. Germline loops: CDR1 MNHEY, CDR2 SMNVEV (reference sequence). J gave up 4 bases and V 3 bases, and 1 base lay outside the gene matches. CDR3 size: 15 residues. The CDR3 DNA sequence: TGTGCCAGCAGTTTTGGACTAGCGGGATACAATGAGCAGTTCTTC. Translated, it gives CASSFGLAGYNEQFF.

V and J are TRBV5-4 and TRBJ2-7; D may be TRBD1 (5 bases). Germline V lookup: CDR1 SGHNT, CDR2 YYREEE (reference sequence). The CDR3 extends over 15 amino acids. Deletions cut 0 bases from V and 2 bases from J, with 12 bases between. This chain's CDR3 is CASSLGQGRAYEQYF. In nucleotides, the CDR3 is TGTGCCAGCAGCTTGGGGCAGGGTCGCGCCTACGAGCAGTACTTC.

This rearrangement joins TRBV7-2 to TRBJ1-4, with a weak D call TRBD1 (5 bases). The CDR3 is 14 amino acids. Germline CDR1 reads SGHTA; CDR2 reads FQGNSA. V lost 3 bases and J 8 bases, leaving 13 bases between the germline ends. The CDR3 bases are TGTGCCAGCAGCTTTCCGGGGGAGTGGGAAAAACTGTTTTTT. Translating gives CASSFPGEWEKLFF.

This chain connects TRBV5-1 to TRBJ2-3; TRBD2 aligns across 12 bases. Germline V gives CDR1 SGHRS, CDR2 YFSETQ. This CDR3 comprises 20 residues. Trimming cost V 1 base and J 6 bases; bases outside gene matches: 18. The DNA of the CDR3 is TGCGCCAGCAGCTTGTTGGCGGCCCGAATGAGACTAGCGGGAGCTGATACGCAGTATTTT. It codes for CASSLLAARMRLAGADTQYF. The variable domain in full, completed from reference TRBV5-1 and TRBJ2-3, reads KAGVTQTPRYLIKTRGQQVTLSCSPISGHRSVSWYQQTPGQGLQFLFEYFSETQRNKGNFPGRFSGRQFSNSRSEMNVSTLELGDSALYLCASSLLAARMRLAGADTQYFGPGTRLTVL.

Regarding this clone: Germline is not matched at one junction end, which may reflect a read error. This chain connects TRBV30 to TRBJ2-1; 7 positions match TRBD2. The CDR3 covers 12 residues. Germline lookup yields CDR1 GTSNPN and CDR2 SVGIG (reference sequence). The CDR3 region has the DNA TGTGCCTGGAGTCTAGCGGCCAATGGGCAGTTCTTC. It specifies CAWSLAANGQFF.

The chain has TRBV6-1 and TRBJ2-7; a weak D match, TRBD2 (6 bases). V was cut by 3 bases and J by 1 base, with 10 bases left in between. There are 14 residues in the CDR3. Germline V lookup: CDR1 MNHNS, CDR2 SASEGT. The chain's CDR3 is CASSDGGASYEQYF. In DNA, the CDR3 is TGTGCCAGCAGTGACGGCGGGGCGTCCTACGAGCAGTACTTC.